Shown below are 7 T cell receptor beta chains from a single sample sequenced in a study of T-cell reconstitution after alpha-beta-depleted transplantation in children. During its preparation, the TCRbeta library received unique molecular identifiers. TCRdb reprocessed the PCR reads via MiXCR and lists one record per CDR3 protein. In the table there are about 980,000 distinct CDR3 sequences, roughly 29% of which are singletons. This sample comprised PBMCs, mostly from graft donor cells, obtained 360 days after TCRalphabeta/CD19-depleted stem cell transplant. These receptors were collected from a boy in the first two years of life who had a stem cell transplant for SCID, so the T cells may come from the graft donor.

This clonotype was picked up a small number of times. The CDR3 here is CASSPGYQPQHF. In DNA, the CDR3 is TGTGCCAGCTCACCCGGTTATCAGCCCCAGCATTTT. The chain uses TRBV18 and TRBJ1-5, with D unclear. Trimming cost V 3 bases and J 5 bases, with 5 bases left between them. Germline lookup yields CDR1 KGHSH and CDR2 LQKENI. The CDR3 length is 12 residues. The variable domain in full, with the rest retrieved from reference TRBV18 and TRBJ1-5, is NAGVMQNPRHLVRRRGQEARLRCSPMKGHSHVYWYRQLPEEGLKFMVYLQKENIIDESGMPKERFSAEFPKEGPSILRIQQVVRGDSAAYFCASSPGYQPQHFGDGTRLSIL.

This clonotype was found a few times. The CDR3 DNA reads TGTGCCAGCAGCTCGATTGTCGGGACGAAATTCTTC. This encodes CASSSIVGTKFF. This chain links TRBV14 with TRBJ2-1, with D tentatively TRBD1 or TRBD2 (5 bases each). V shed 5 bases and J shed 16 bases, with 18 bases lying between them. Germline lookup yields CDR1 SGHDN and CDR2 FVKESK. This CDR3 region has 12 residues.

This clonotype has ten or more counts. The gene calls are TRBV18 and TRBJ2-1, with 7 nucleotides matching TRBD2. The J segment lost 4 bases and the V segment lost 3 bases, leaving 9 bases of the junction unmatched. Germline lookup yields CDR1 KGHSH and CDR2 LQKENI. The CDR3 runs 16 residues. As DNA, the CDR3 is TGTGCCAGCTCACCCCTCTTCAGCGGGGCATACAATGAGCAGTTCTTC. This gives the protein CASSPLFSGAYNEQFF.

The chain joins TRBV30 to TRBJ1-6; 7 positions match TRBD1. Germline trimming cut 2 bases from V and 8 bases from J; bases unmatched to any gene: 6. Germline V gene data show CDR1 as GTSNPN and CDR2 as SVGIG (reference sequence). The CDR3 length is 14 residues. This CDR3 is CAWSSGQGDSPLHF. The CDR3 DNA follows: TGTGCCTGGAGTTCGGGGCAGGGGGATTCACCCCTCCACTTT.

The rearrangement links TRBV30 to TRBJ2-3; TRBD1 matches 7 bases. Trimming at V came to 4 bases and at J to 6 bases, leaving 4 bases not matched to a gene. CDR3 length: 12 residues. Germline V gives CDR1 GTSNPN, CDR2 SVGIG (reference sequence). The CDR3 here is CAWNRGSDTQYF. CDR3 nucleotides: TGTGCCTGGAACAGGGGATCGGATACGCAGTATTTT.

The CDR3 nucleotides are TGCGCCAGCAGCCAGGAATACTTGATAGGACAGTGGAATTCACCCCTCCACTTT. Translating it yields CASSQEYLIGQWNSPLHF. The V gene is TRBV4-3, the J gene TRBJ1-6, with D possibly TRBD1 on 6 matching bases. Deletions cut 3 bases from V and 7 bases from J, with 22 bases between. In germline, CDR1 is LGHNA, CDR2 YSLEER. CDR3 length: 18 amino acids.

This clonotype was observed at least ten times. J is TRBJ1-2 and V is TRBV27; 9 nucleotides agree with TRBD1. Germline trimming cut 10 bases from V and 8 bases from J; bases unmatched to any gene: 8. The CDR3 runs to 12 residues. CDR1 is MNHEY, CDR2 SMNVEV, per germline (reference sequence). Written as DNA, the CDR3 is TGTGCCACCAAACAGGGGGCGGTAGGCTACACCTTC. Translated, it gives CATKQGAVGYTF.